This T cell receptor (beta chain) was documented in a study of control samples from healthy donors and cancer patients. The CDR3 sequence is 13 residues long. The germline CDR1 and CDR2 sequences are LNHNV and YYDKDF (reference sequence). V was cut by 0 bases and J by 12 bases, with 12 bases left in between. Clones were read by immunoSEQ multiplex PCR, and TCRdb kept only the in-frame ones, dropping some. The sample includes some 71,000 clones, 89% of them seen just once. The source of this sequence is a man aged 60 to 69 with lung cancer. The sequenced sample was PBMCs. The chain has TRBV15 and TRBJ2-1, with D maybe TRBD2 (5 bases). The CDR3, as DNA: TGTGCCACCAGCAGAGATTCCGGAGAGGGGCAGTTCTTC. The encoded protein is CATSRDSGEGQFF.